This is a list of T cell receptor beta chains from one sample in a study of human T cells and chemical hapten exposure. TCRdb reprocessed the RACE reads with MiXCR, giving one entry per CDR3 protein. The sample records about 98,000 distinct CDR3 sequences, roughly a tenth being singletons. Here the sequenced sample was whole blood, taken in connection with sensitization to the hapten diphenylcyclopropenone (DPC). The receptors derive from an older woman with alopecia areata. Some clones in this sample may be carry-over from other donors' samples. Both conserved end residues are part of each CDR3. D genes are given only for firm matches. Expanded clones get a size class; other rows say once, few or many, or leave the size out.

V gene	D gene	J gene	clone size	CDR3 protein	CDR3 DNA
TRBV9	.	TRBJ2-5	.	CASSITGSEFRETQYF	TGTGCCAGCAGTATTACAGGGTCGGAGTTTCGAGAGACCCAGTACTTC
TRBV20-1	.	TRBJ2-1	few	CSARLGGPYNEQFF	TGCAGTGCTAGACTGGGGGGACCCTACAATGAGCAGTTCTTC
TRBV6-1	TRBD2	TRBJ2-1	many	CASSEIAGGPGEQFF	TGTGCCAGCAGTGAAATAGCGGGGGGGCCAGGCGAGCAGTTCTTC
TRBV20-1	.	TRBJ2-1	many	CSAQDREGYNEQFF	TGCAGTGCCCAGGACAGGGAGGGCTACAATGAGCAGTTCTTC
TRBV20-1	.	TRBJ1-4	many	CSASKGGIGEKLFF	TGCAGTGCTAGTAAGGGCGGGATCGGAGAAAAACTGTTTTTT
TRBV20-1	.	TRBJ1-5	many	CSTQDSNQPQHF	TGCAGTACCCAGGATAGCAATCAGCCCCAGCATTTT
TRBV7-9	.	TRBJ1-2	many	CASTPPVTVYGYTF	TGTGCCAGCACTCCCCCCGTGACAGTCTATGGCTACACCTTC
TRBV7-9	.	TRBJ1-3	.	CASSLFQSGNTIYF	TGTGCCAGCAGCTTATTCCAGTCTGGAAACACCATATATTTT
TRBV29-1	.	TRBJ2-5	few	CSVEGLAGTQYF	TGCAGCGTCGAGGGGCTAGCCGGGACCCAGTACTTC
TRBV7-2	TRBD2	TRBJ2-4	.	CASSLAGIAKNIQYF	TGTGCCAGCAGCCTAGCGGGGATAGCCAAAAACATTCAGTACTTC
TRBV7-9	.	TRBJ1-1	many	CASSLASFIGRPARNTEAFF	TGTGCCAGCAGCTTAGCCAGTTTTATAGGTAGACCCGCCAGGAACACTGAAGCTTTCTTT
TRBV20-1	.	TRBJ1-5	many	CSARRLLGYSNQPQHF	TGCAGTGCTAGACGCCTCCTGGGGTATAGCAATCAGCCCCAGCATTTT
TRBV7-9	.	TRBJ2-1	few	CASSPGPPYGEQFF	TGTGCCAGCAGCCCGGGTCCTCCCTACGGTGAGCAGTTCTTC
TRBV12-3/TRBV12-4	TRBD1	TRBJ1-2	many	CASSPTDRGWGGYTF	TGTGCCAGCAGTCCGACGGACAGGGGCTGGGGTGGCTACACCTTC
TRBV5-1	.	TRBJ2-3	many	CASSSALSTDTQYF	TGCGCCAGCAGCTCCGCTCTAAGCACAGATACGCAGTATTTT
TRBV6-6	.	TRBJ1-5	.	CASSYSGLTNQPQHF	TGTGCCAGCAGTTACTCTGGTCTAACTAATCAGCCCCAGCATTTT
TRBV5-4	.	TRBJ1-4	many	CASSPSPGRESNEKLFF	TGTGCCAGCAGCCCCTCCCCGGGACGGGAATCTAATGAAAAACTGTTTTTT
TRBV13	TRBD1	TRBJ2-7	many	CASSSSRTGQYF	TGTGCCAGCAGCTCATCAAGGACAGGGCAGTACTTC
TRBV2	TRBD2	TRBJ2-1	.	CASRSRTSVGVHEQFF	TGTGCCAGCAGATCCCGGACTAGCGTCGGGGTACATGAGCAGTTCTTC
TRBV3-1	TRBD1	TRBJ1-1	many	CASSQDQRPGGHTEAFF	TGTGCCAGCAGCCAAGATCAACGCCCAGGGGGCCACACTGAAGCTTTCTTT
TRBV27	.	TRBJ1-5	many	CASRKQGSQPQHF	TGTGCCAGCAGAAAACAGGGTTCTCAGCCCCAGCATTTT
TRBV12-3/TRBV12-4	.	TRBJ1-1	many	CASSGGGSMNTEAFF	TGTGCCAGCAGCGGCGGAGGATCAATGAACACTGAAGCTTTCTTT
TRBV13	.	TRBJ2-3	many	CASSIGTSTDTQYF	TGTGCCAGCAGCATAGGGACCAGTACAGATACGCAGTATTTT
TRBV6-4	.	TRBJ1-1	many	CASSAEQGNTEAFF	TGTGCCAGCAGTGCCGAACAGGGGAACACTGAAGCTTTCTTT
TRBV6-2/TRBV6-3	TRBD1	TRBJ2-6	few	CAGDRGPGANVLTF	TGTGCCGGGGACAGGGGGCCTGGGGCCAACGTCCTGACTTTC
TRBV7-9	TRBD1	TRBJ2-2	.	CASSPPPGQVNTGELFF	TGTGCCAGCAGCCCCCCCCCGGGACAGGTTAACACCGGGGAGCTGTTTTTT
TRBV12-3/TRBV12-4	.	TRBJ2-3	many	CASSDDYSDTQYF	TGTGCCAGCAGTGACGACTATTCTGATACGCAGTATTTT
TRBV7-2	TRBD1	TRBJ1-5	many	CASSLEGRGQPQHF	TGTGCCAGCAGCTTAGAGGGCAGGGGGCAGCCCCAGCATTTT
TRBV25-1	TRBD1	TRBJ1-1	few	CASLRAGGVVNTEAFF	TGTGCCAGCCTTAGGGCAGGGGGCGTCGTGAACACTGAAGCTTTCTTT
TRBV29-1	.	TRBJ1-1	.	CSGKTDTEAFF	TGCAGCGGAAAGACAGACACTGAAGCTTTCTTT
TRBV4-2	TRBD1	TRBJ2-1	many	CASSQGDSTYNEQFF	TGTGCCAGCAGCCAAGGGGACAGCACCTACAATGAGCAGTTCTTC
TRBV7-9	.	TRBJ2-3	few	CASTPGNTQYF	TGTGCCAGCACCCCCGGGAATACGCAGTATTTT
TRBV20-1	TRBD2	TRBJ2-7	many	CSATVPSGGGREQYF	TGCAGTGCTACGGTCCCTAGCGGGGGCGGGCGCGAGCAGTACTTC
TRBV7-9	TRBD2	TRBJ2-1	few	CASSLGSGGALSYNEQFF	TGTGCCAGCAGCTTAGGGTCCGGGGGGGCCCTATCCTACAATGAGCAGTTCTTC
TRBV15	.	TRBJ1-2	few	CATSPPFWAGNYGYTF	TGTGCCACCAGCCCTCCCTTTTGGGCAGGGAACTATGGCTACACCTTC
TRBV12-5	.	TRBJ1-1	.	CASGLESNTEAFF	TGTGCTAGTGGTTTGGAATCGAACACTGAAGCTTTCTTT
TRBV6-2/TRBV6-3	.	TRBJ1-6	many	CASSTGWTYNSPLHF	TGTGCCAGCAGTACCGGATGGACCTATAATTCACCCCTCCACTTT
TRBV29-1	TRBD1	TRBJ1-2	many	CSVEISFQGGMNYGYTF	TGCAGCGTTGAAATTTCGTTTCAGGGGGGAATGAACTATGGCTACACCTTC
TRBV9	TRBD1	TRBJ1-4	many	CASSVGTGATNEKLFF	TGTGCCAGCAGCGTAGGTACAGGGGCGACTAATGAAAAACTGTTTTTT
TRBV29-1	.	TRBJ1-1	many	CSARTVGTEAFF	TGCAGCGCGCGGACAGTTGGGACTGAAGCTTTCTTT
TRBV18	.	TRBJ1-5	few	CASSPRESNQPQHF	TGTGCCAGCTCACCGCGGGAGAGCAATCAGCCCCAGCATTTT
TRBV7-9	TRBD1	TRBJ1-6	.	CASSRPDRDNSPLHF	TGTGCCAGCAGCCGACCGGACAGGGACAATTCACCCCTCCACTTT
TRBV6-6	TRBD1	TRBJ1-5	.	CASSRDRVDSNQPQHF	TGTGCCAGCAGTCGGGACAGGGTGGATAGCAATCAGCCCCAGCATTTT
TRBV30	.	TRBJ2-7	many	CAWSAKNRAPFSHEQYF	TGTGCCTGGAGTGCAAAAAACCGGGCCCCGTTCTCCCACGAGCAGTACTTC
TRBV29-1	TRBD1	TRBJ1-1	many	CSGGTGDYTEAFF	TGCAGCGGCGGGACAGGGGATTACACTGAAGCTTTCTTT
TRBV13	.	TRBJ1-1	many	CASSFSRAPPPVNTEAFF	TGTGCCAGCAGCTTCTCGAGGGCCCCCCCGCCGGTGAACACTGAAGCTTTCTTT
TRBV5-1	TRBD1	TRBJ2-3	few	CASSTGTGGADTQYF	TGCGCCAGCAGCACAGGGACAGGGGGCGCAGATACGCAGTATTTT
TRBV20-1	.	TRBJ2-3	.	CSAGGTDRPRSTDTQYF	TGCAGTGCCGGAGGGACAGACCGCCCAAGGAGCACAGATACGCAGTATTTT
TRBV5-4	.	TRBJ2-3	.	CASSLRGRFRSDTQYF	TGTGCCAGCAGCTTGAGGGGCCGATTTCGGAGTGATACGCAGTATTTT
TRBV12-3/TRBV12-4	.	TRBJ1-2	few	CASSPNARRGEYGYTF	TGTGCCAGCAGTCCCAACGCGCGGCGGGGAGAGTATGGCTACACCTTC
TRBV2	.	TRBJ1-2	few	CASSEGSPNYGYTF	TGTGCCAGCAGTGAGGGCAGCCCTAACTATGGCTACACCTTC
TRBV6-2/TRBV6-3	.	TRBJ2-3	.	CASSYRRQLTDTQYF	TGTGCCAGCAGTTATCGGAGACAGCTCACAGATACGCAGTATTTT
TRBV5-1	TRBD1	TRBJ2-5	few	CASSLRGDREDETQYF	TGCGCCAGCAGCTTACGGGGGGACAGGGAGGACGAGACCCAGTACTTC
TRBV9	.	TRBJ2-1	.	CASSPRTVNEQFF	TGTGCCAGCAGCCCCCGGACGGTGAATGAGCAGTTCTTC
TRBV14	.	TRBJ1-1	few	CASSPFSGTLNTEAFF	TGTGCCAGCAGCCCTTTCTCGGGGACGTTGAACACTGAAGCTTTCTTT
TRBV5-1	.	TRBJ2-5	few	CASSLMGGEETQYF	TGCGCCAGCAGCTTGATGGGGGGCGAAGAGACCCAGTACTTC
TRBV11-2	TRBD1	TRBJ1-6	few	CASSRRDRGNSPLHF	TGTGCCAGCAGCCGCCGGGACAGGGGGAATTCACCCCTCCACTTT
TRBV2	.	TRBJ1-5	.	CASSEDRDGGNQPQHF	TGTGCCAGCAGTGAAGATAGGGATGGGGGCAATCAGCCCCAGCATTTT
TRBV11-1	.	TRBJ2-2	many	CASSIWYAGELFF	TGTGCCAGCAGCATATGGTACGCCGGGGAGCTGTTTTTT